One and the same sample provided the 2 T cell receptor beta chains below, sequenced in a study of tumor-infiltrating lymphocytes in primary liver carcinoma. Total RNA amounting to around 530 ng was the source from which TCR beta cDNA was made with a constant-region primer. Three nested multiplex PCR rounds, a slightly modified ARM-PCR method, built the TCR beta libraries. Each of the first two PCR rounds ran approximately 9 cycles with TRBV1-TRBV30 forward and C-beta reverse primers. TCRdb passed the multiplex PCR reads through MiXCR, listing each CDR3 protein once. The sample shows about 200,000 distinct CDR3 sequences, 65% of them seen only once. The source of the blood RNA was unsorted whole blood, and germline DNA was extracted as well. The sample comprised peripheral blood. These receptors all stem from a woman aged 55-75 years with primary liver carcinoma and hepatitis B virus infection.

Only one count was recorded for this clonotype. This clone may be a read error of a much larger clone one base away. This rearrangement joins TRBV6-6 to TRBJ2-5, with D unresolved. From germline, CDR1 is MNHNY and CDR2 SVGAGI (reference sequence). The CDR3 is 12 amino acids. The CDR3 DNA reads TGTGCCAGCAGTACCTTACAAGAGACCCAGCACTTC. Amino acid sequence: CASSTLQETQHF.

Turning to this clonotype: This may be a read error, as it is one base from a much larger clone. The chain is built from TRBV6-1 and TRBJ2-7, with D hard to call. From germline, CDR1 is MNHNS and CDR2 SASEGT. V was pared by 10 bases and J by 1 base, with 23 bases between. The CDR3 loop spans 16 amino acids. The CDR3 DNA is TGTGCCACCCCGAATTCGAGGTCGATTCGGTCCTACGAGCAGTACTTC. This sequence encodes CATPNSRSIRSYEQYF.